Below, 14 T cell receptor beta chains from the same sample are listed, as sequenced in a study of blood T cell repertoires in COVID-19 (dated by TCRdb to 2020 to 2021). The library was prepared using the immunoSEQ multiplex PCR assay. TCRdb provides this immuneACCESS table in a form limited to in-frame rearrangements. Some clones are lacking; in checked studies, under half of them reflect an unresolved V gene, and why the rest are absent is not known. Present in this sample are some 65,000 clones, around 86% of which were seen just once. The top ten clones comprise 16% of the sample. Source material: peripheral blood. Receptors originate from a man aged 35 to 55 with COVID-19, enrolled during active disease.

This clone appeared once. Here the CDR3 reads CAISPDPSGAGTQYF. The CDR3 DNA is TGTGCCATCAGCCCTGATCCTAGCGGGGCTGGTACGCAGTATTTT. This sequence joins TRBV10-3 and TRBJ2-3, with 9 bases lining up with TRBD2. The germline CDR1 and CDR2 sequences are ENHRY and SYGVKD. Trimming took 6 bases from V and 8 from J; bases not matched to a gene: 12. The CDR3 is 15 residues long.

The chain joins TRBV28 to TRBJ1-1; 7 bases map to TRBD1. J gave up 1 base and V 7 bases, and 9 bases lay outside the gene matches. Germline V CDR1 and CDR2: MDHEN, SYDVKM. There are 15 residues in the CDR3. The CDR3 is CASTRRRTGNTEAFF. Here the CDR3 DNA reads TGTGCCAGCACCCGAAGGCGGACAGGGAACACTGAAGCTTTCTTT.

This chain uses TRBV6-1 with TRBJ1-1; perhaps TRBD1 as D (5 bases). CDR1 MNHNS and CDR2 SASEGT come from the germline V gene. CDR3 size: 14 residues. Between the trimmed V and J ends, which lost 1 base and 11 bases, there was a span of 17 bases. The CDR3 here is CASSEDPGTIRAFF. CDR3 bases: TGTGCCAGCAGTGAAGACCCAGGGACTATTAGGGCTTTCTTT.

V usage is TRBV10-1 and J usage is TRBJ2-7; TRBD1 is a possible D gene (6 bases). Trimming took off 6 bases at V and 4 bases at J, with 7 bases between the two ends. This CDR3 has 11 amino acids. Germline lookup yields CDR1 WNHNN and CDR2 SYGVQD (reference sequence). The DNA for the CDR3 is TGCGCCAGCAGCAGGGGTTACGAGCAGTACTTC. Translating gives CASSRGYEQYF.

This clone was recorded only once. This sequence joins TRBV7-9 and TRBJ2-5; D call uncertain. V lost 5 bases and J lost 3, with 4 bases in between. The germline gives CDR1 SEHNR, CDR2 FQNEAQ (reference sequence). The CDR3 is 11 residues long. CDR3 sequence (DNA): TGTGCCAGCAGCACAGAAGAGACCCAGTACTTC. This gives the protein CASSTEETQYF.

The CDR3 is CASSPKVDSHYGYTF. Written as DNA, the CDR3 is TGTGCCAGCAGTCCTAAGGTGGACAGTCACTATGGCTACACCTTC. This chain uses TRBV3-1 (or the pseudogene TRBV3-2) with TRBJ1-2, with D possibly matching TRBD1 (6 bases). The V gene's germline CDR1 is LGHDT and CDR2 YNNKEL (reference sequence). CDR3 length: 15 amino acids. V lost 6 bases and J lost 3, with 17 bases in between.

About this clone: Other DNA sequences from this sample encode an identical CDR3 as well. The chain couples TRBV19 to TRBJ2-5, with 9 bases that match TRBD1. There are 13 residues in the CDR3. J gave up 4 bases and V 5 bases, and 2 bases lay outside the gene matches. Germline V gene sequence: CDR1 LNHDA, CDR2 SQIVND (reference sequence). For the CDR3, the DNA is TGTGCCAGTAGTCAACAGGGGGCAGAGACCCAGTACTTC. It specifies CASSQQGAETQYF. Together with reference TRBV19 and TRBJ2-5, the CDR3 gives the full variable domain: DGGITQSPKYLFRKEGQNVTLSCEQNLNHDAMYWYRQDPGQGLRLIYYSQIVNDFQKGDIAEGYSVSREKKESFPLTVTSAQKNPTAFYLCASSQQGAETQYFGPGTRLLVL.

The chain joins TRBV4-2 to TRBJ1-1; D gene unclear. Germline CDR1 is LGHNA and CDR2 is YNFKEQ. V shed 0 bases and J shed 1 base, with 6 bases lying between them. This CDR3 comprises 14 residues. The DNA for the CDR3 is TGTGCCAGCAGCCAAGAAATCCGGAACACTGAAGCTTTCTTT. Its protein product is CASSQEIRNTEAFF.

The V gene is TRBV18, the J gene TRBJ2-5; TRBD1 matches at 8 bases. Germline loops: CDR1 KGHSH, CDR2 LQKENI. With V trimmed by 4 bases and J by 2 bases, 6 bases remained unmatched. The CDR3 loop spans 15 amino acids. The CDR3 region is CASSRQGNGQETQYF. In DNA form, the CDR3 reads TGTGCCAGCTCACGACAGGGGAATGGTCAAGAGACCCAGTACTTC.

The chain has TRBV5-4 and TRBJ1-2; TRBD1 aligns across 9 bases. Germline V gene sequence: CDR1 SGHNT, CDR2 YYREEE (reference sequence). The CDR3 extends over 14 amino acids. V trimming: 0 bases; J trimming: 7 bases; junction bases outside the gene matches: 4. CDR3 sequence reads: CASSLDRGQSGYTF. CDR3 in DNA: TGTGCCAGCAGCTTGGACAGGGGGCAAAGTGGCTACACCTTC.

The chain links TRBV6-6 to TRBJ2-1; D is possibly TRBD2 (6 bases). Per germline, CDR1 MNHNY and CDR2 SVGAGI (reference sequence). The CDR3 has 12 residues. CDR3 residues: CASGLPDNEQFF. For the CDR3, the DNA is TGTGCGTCGGGACTTCCCGACAATGAGCAGTTCTTC.

This chain links TRBV13 with TRBJ2-4; 8 bases map to TRBD2. Per germline, CDR1 PRHDT and CDR2 FYEKMQ (reference sequence). The CDR3 contains 18 residues. Trimming removed 4 bases from V and 0 bases from J; junction bases left unmatched: 11. The CDR3 DNA follows: TGTGCCAGCAGCTCTCGAGAAGCGGGGGCTCTAGCCAAAAACATTCAGTACTTC. It translates to CASSSREAGALAKNIQYF.

The V gene is TRBV11-2, the J gene TRBJ2-7; D is possibly TRBD2 (7 bases). The V gene's germline CDR1 is SGHAT and CDR2 FQNNGV. The CDR3 covers 13 residues. Trimming stripped 2 bases from V and 7 bases from J, with 12 bases between. Written as DNA, the CDR3 is TGTGCCAGCAGCTTACCGGGGGGCAGGGAGCAGTACTTC. Its translation is CASSLPGGREQYF.

The J gene is TRBJ2-3, the V gene TRBV4-1; D uncertain. CDR1 and CDR2 from the germline V gene are MGHRA and YSYEKL. V shed 0 bases and J shed 2 bases, with 6 bases lying between them. The CDR3 is 14 amino acids. This CDR3 reads CASSQDVYTDTQYF. CDR3 sequence (DNA): TGCGCCAGCAGCCAAGATGTGTACACAGATACGCAGTATTTT.